This TCR beta chain was recorded in a study of T cells in Graves' hyperthyroidism and ophthalmopathy. This clonotype has ten or more counts. Its antigen is currently unknown. Using RNA transcripts as the source, TCR beta CDR3 regions were amplified. HTBI primers were the set used in a first-round RT-PCR of the TCR CDR3. TCRdb analysed the multiplex PCR reads with MiXCR anew, one entry per CDR3 protein. The sample lists about 570,000 distinct CDR3 sequences; 40% to 55% were seen once. Patients having uncontrolled infection, another autoimmune disease, pregnancy or lactation were not included. Diagnostic decisions used clinical symptoms, serum thyroxine and TRAb, thyroid ultrasound and orbital computed tomography. Findings and caveats of the study: Ophthalmopathy stood apart from stable hyperthyroidism in a 13 V-J model. Most clonotypes expanded in thyroid above 0.001 were likewise present in blood.

V lost 6 bases to trimming and J lost 5 bases; unmatched junction nucleotides: 4. The CDR3 is made up of 13 amino acids. Germline assignment: CDR1 DFQATT and CDR2 SNEGSKA (reference sequence). The sequence was collected from an adult woman with Graves' disease, either hyperthyroidism or ophthalmopathy (not recorded which). The J gene is TRBJ2-2, the V gene TRBV20-1; 9 bases map to TRBD1. Sample: peripheral blood or thyroid tissue (not recorded which). CDR3 sequence: CSARTGATGELFF. CDR3 coding DNA: TGCAGTGCCCGGACAGGGGCGACCGGGGAGCTGTTTTTT.